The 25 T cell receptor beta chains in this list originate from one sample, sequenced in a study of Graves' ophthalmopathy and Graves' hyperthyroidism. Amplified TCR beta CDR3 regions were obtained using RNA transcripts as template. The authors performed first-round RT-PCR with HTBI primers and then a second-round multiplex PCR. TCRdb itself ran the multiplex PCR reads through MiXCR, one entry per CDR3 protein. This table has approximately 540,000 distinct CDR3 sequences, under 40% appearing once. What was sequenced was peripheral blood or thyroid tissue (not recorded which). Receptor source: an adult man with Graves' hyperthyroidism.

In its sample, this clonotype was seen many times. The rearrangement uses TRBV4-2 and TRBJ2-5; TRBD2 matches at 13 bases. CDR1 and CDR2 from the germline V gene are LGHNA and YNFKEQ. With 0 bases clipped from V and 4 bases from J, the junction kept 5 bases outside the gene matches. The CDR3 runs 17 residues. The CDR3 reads CASSQDLRLAGGETQYF. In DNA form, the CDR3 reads TGTGCCAGCAGCCAAGATCTGAGACTAGCGGGAGGAGAGACCCAGTACTTC.

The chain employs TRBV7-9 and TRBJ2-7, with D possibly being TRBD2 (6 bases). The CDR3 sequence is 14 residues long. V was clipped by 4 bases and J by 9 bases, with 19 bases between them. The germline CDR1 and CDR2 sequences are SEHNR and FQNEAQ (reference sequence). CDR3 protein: CASSSLAGSLRQYF. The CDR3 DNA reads TGTGCCAGCAGCTCCCTCGCGGGGTCCCTTCGGCAGTACTTC.

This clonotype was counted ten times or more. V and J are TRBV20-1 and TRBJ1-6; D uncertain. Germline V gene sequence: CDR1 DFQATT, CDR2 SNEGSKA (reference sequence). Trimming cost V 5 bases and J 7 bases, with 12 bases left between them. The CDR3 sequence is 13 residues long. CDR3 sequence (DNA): TGCAGTGCTCTGGGCGCAAACAATTCACCCCTCCACTTT. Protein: CSALGANNSPLHF.

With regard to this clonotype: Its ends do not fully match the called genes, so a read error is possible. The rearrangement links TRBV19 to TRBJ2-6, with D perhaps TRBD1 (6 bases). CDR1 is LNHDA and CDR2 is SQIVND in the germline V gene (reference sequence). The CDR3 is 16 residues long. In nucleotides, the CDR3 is TGTGCCAATAGTACCAAACAGGGAAGTGGGGCCAACGTCCTGACTTTC. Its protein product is CANSTKQGSGANVLTF.

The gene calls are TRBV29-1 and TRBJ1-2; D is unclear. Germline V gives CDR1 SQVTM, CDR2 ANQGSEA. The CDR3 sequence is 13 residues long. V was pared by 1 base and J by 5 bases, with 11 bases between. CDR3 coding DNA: TGCAGCGTTGAAGGACTCGAGGTTTATGGCTACACCTTC. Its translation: CSVEGLEVYGYTF.

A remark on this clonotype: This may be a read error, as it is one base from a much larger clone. The DNA for the CDR3 is TGTGTCAGCAGCGCCGGACGGTTGAACACTGAAGCTTTCTTT. It encodes CVSSAGRLNTEAFF. The chain couples TRBV4-1 to TRBJ1-1; D is uncertain. The CDR3 length is 14 residues. Per the germline V gene, CDR1 is MGHRA and CDR2 is YSYEKL.

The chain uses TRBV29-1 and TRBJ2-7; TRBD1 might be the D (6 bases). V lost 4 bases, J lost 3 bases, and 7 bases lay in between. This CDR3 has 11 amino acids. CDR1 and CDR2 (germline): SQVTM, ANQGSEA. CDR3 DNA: TGCAGCGTTGGGACAGTCTACGAGCAGTACTTC. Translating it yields CSVGTVYEQYF.

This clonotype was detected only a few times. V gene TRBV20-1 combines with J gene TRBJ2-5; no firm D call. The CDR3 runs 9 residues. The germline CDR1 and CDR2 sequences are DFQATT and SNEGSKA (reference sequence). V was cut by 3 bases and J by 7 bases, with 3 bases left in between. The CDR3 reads CSARGTQYF. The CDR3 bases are TGCAGTGCTAGGGGGACCCAGTACTTC.

This chain's CDR3 is CSASLAGETQYF. CDR3 sequence (DNA): TGCAGTGCTAGTCTCGCGGGAGAGACCCAGTACTTC. The V call is TRBV20-1, the J call TRBJ2-5, with D perhaps TRBD2 (5 bases). V gave up 3 bases and J gave up 4 bases, with 9 bases separating them. The length of the CDR3 is 12 residues. Per germline, CDR1 DFQATT and CDR2 SNEGSKA (reference sequence).

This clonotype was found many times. In DNA form, the CDR3 reads TGTGCCAGCAGCTTAGCGCTATCTGGGGACGAGCAGTACTTC. Protein product: CASSLALSGDEQYF. The rearrangement joins TRBV7-9 to TRBJ2-7, with no clear D. Trimming pared 0 bases from V and 5 bases from J, leaving 11 bases between. The length of the CDR3 is 14 residues. Germline CDR1 reads SEHNR; CDR2 reads FQNEAQ (reference sequence). The full variable domain, rest sourced from reference TRBV7-9 and TRBJ2-7, is DTGVSQNPRHKITKRGQNVTFRCDPISEHNRLYWYRQTLGQGPEFLTYFQNEAQLEKSRLLSDRFSAERPKGSFSTLEIQRTEQGDSAMYLCASSLALSGDEQYFGPGTRLTVT.

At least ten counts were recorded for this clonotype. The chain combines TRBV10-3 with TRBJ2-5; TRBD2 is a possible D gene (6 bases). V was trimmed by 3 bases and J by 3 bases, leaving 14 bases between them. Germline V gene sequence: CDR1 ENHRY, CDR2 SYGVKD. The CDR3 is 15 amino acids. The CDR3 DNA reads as TGTGCCATCAGTGATGTGGGGGGTCGAAAAGAGACCCAGTACTTC. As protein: CAISDVGGRKETQYF.

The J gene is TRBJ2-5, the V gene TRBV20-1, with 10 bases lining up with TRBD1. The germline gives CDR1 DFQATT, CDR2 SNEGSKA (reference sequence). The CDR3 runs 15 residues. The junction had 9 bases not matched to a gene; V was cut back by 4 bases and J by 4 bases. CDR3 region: CSATVGGQGRETQYF. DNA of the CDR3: TGCAGTGCTACCGTGGGGGGACAGGGGAGAGAGACCCAGTACTTC.

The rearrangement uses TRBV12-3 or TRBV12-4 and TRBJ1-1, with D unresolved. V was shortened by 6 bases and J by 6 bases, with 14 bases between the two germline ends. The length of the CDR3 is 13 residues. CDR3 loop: CASSFHSSPEAFF. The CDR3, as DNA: TGTGCCAGCAGCTTTCATAGCAGCCCTGAAGCTTTCTTT.

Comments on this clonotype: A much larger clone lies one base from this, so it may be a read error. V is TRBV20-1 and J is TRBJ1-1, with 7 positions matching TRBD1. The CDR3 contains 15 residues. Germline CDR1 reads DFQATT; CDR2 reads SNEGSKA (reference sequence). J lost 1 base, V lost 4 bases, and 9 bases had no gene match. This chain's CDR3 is CSATTGWLKNTEAFF. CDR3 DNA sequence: TGCAGTGCTACGACAGGGTGGCTTAAGAACACTGAAGCTTTCTTT.

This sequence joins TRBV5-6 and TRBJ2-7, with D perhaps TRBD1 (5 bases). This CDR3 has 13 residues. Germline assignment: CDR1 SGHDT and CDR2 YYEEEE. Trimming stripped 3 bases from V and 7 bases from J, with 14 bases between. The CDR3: CASSSSGMREQYF. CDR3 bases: TGTGCCAGCAGCTCCTCAGGGATGAGGGAGCAGTACTTC.

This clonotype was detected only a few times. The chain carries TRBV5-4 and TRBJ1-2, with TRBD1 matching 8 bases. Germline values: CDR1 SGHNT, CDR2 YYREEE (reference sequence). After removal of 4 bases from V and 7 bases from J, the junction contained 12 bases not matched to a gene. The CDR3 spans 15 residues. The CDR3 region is CASSPSDRTGIGYTF. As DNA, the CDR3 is TGTGCCAGCAGCCCGTCTGATAGGACAGGGATTGGCTACACCTTC.

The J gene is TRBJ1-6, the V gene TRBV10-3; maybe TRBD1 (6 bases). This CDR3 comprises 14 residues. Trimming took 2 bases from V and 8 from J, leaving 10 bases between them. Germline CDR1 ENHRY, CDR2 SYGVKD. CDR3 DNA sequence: TGTGCCATCAGTGAGGGAAGGGGGGATTCACCCCTCCACTTT. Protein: CAISEGRGDSPLHF.

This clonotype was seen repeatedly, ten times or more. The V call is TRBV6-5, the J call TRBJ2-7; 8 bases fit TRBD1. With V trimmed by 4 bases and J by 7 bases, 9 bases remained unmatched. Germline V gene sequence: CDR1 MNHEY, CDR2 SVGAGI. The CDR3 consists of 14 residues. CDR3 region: CASSSGQALGEQYF. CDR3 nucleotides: TGTGCCAGCAGTTCGGGACAGGCCCTCGGGGAGCAGTACTTC.

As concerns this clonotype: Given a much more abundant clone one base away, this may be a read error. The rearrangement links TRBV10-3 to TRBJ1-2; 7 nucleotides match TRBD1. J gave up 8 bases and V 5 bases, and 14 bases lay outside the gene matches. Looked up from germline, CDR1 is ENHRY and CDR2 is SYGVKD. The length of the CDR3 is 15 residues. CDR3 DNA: TGTGCCATCAGTACCAAACCACAGGGGTACTTGGGCTACACCTTC. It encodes CAISTKPQGYLGYTF.

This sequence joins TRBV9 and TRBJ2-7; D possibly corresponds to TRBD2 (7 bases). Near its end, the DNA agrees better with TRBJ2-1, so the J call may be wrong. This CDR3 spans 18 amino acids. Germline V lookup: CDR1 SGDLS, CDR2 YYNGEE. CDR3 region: CASSQDWGGGSSYNEQFF. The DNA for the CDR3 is TGTGCCAGCAGCCAAGATTGGGGGGGCGGGAGCTCCTACAATGAGCAGTTCTTC.

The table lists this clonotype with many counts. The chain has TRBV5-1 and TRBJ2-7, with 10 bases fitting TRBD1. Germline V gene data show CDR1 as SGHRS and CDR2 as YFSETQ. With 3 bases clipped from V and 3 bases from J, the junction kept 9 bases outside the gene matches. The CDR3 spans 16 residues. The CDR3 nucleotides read TGCGCCAGCAGCTCGGGACAGGGGAATACCTACTACGAGCAGTACTTC. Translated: CASSSGQGNTYYEQYF.

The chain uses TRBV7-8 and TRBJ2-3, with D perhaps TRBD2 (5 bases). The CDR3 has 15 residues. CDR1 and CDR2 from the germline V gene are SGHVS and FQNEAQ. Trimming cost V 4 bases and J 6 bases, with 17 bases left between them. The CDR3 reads CASSYDRTLLDTQYF. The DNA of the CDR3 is TGTGCCAGCAGCTACGACCGGACTCTGCTTGATACGCAGTATTTT.

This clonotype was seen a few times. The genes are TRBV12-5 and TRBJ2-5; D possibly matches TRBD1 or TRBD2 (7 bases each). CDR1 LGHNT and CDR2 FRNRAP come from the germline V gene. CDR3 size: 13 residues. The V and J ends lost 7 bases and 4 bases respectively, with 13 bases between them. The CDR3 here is CASVPGGGETQYF. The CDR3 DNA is TGTGCTAGTGTCCCAGGGGGGGGAGAGACCCAGTACTTC. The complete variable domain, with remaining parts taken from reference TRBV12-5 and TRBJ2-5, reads DARVTQTPRHKVTEMGQEVTMRCQPILGHNTVFWYRQTMMQGLELLAYFRNRAPLDDSGMPKDRFSAEMPDATLATLKIQPSEPRDSAVYFCASVPGGGETQYFGPGTRLLVL.

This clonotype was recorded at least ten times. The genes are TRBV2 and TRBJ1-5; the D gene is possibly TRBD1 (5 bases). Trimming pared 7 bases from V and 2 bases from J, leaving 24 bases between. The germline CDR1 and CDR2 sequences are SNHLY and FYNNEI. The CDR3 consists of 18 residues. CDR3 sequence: CASTWDGVRFGGNQPQHF. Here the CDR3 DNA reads TGTGCCAGCACTTGGGACGGAGTAAGATTTGGGGGCAATCAGCCCCAGCATTTT. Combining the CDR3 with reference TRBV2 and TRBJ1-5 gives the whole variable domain EPEVTQTPSHQVTQMGQEVILRCVPISNHLYFYWYRQILGQKVEFLVSFYNNEISEKSEIFDDQFSVERPDGSNFTLKIRSTKLEDSAMYFCASTWDGVRFGGNQPQHFGDGTRLSIL.

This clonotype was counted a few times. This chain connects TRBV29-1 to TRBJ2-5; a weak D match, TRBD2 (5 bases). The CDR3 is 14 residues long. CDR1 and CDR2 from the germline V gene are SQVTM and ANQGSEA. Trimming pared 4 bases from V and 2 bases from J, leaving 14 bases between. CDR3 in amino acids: CSVVFRTGQETQYF. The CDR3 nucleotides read TGCAGCGTTGTATTTAGAACGGGGCAAGAGACCCAGTACTTC.